This paragraph reports one T cell receptor beta chain. This specimen belongs to a study of T cell changes during pregnancy in multiple sclerosis. The V gene's germline CDR1 is SGHRS and CDR2 YFSETQ. Trimming removed 4 bases from V and 7 bases from J; junction bases left unmatched: 2. The CDR3 has 13 amino acids. TCRdb's copy holds only in-frame clones and misses some; the assay was immunoSEQ multiplex PCR. This table has about 22,000 clones, about 83% appearing once. This chain connects TRBV5-1 to TRBJ2-1; 10 bases fit TRBD1. Sample: CD8+ T cells from peripheral blood mononuclear cells, taken before pregnancy. This TCR was recovered from a female donor with multiple sclerosis, enrolled in a pregnancy study. The CDR3 loop reads CASSRTGGNEQFF. CDR3 coding DNA: TGCGCCAGCAGCAGGACAGGGGGGAATGAGCAGTTCTTC.